This T cell receptor (beta chain) was recovered during a study of T cell clonotyping in hematopoietic cell transplantation. The ends were cut back, 6 bases at V and 5 bases at J, with 9 bases in the middle. The CDR3 extends over 11 amino acids. Germline CDR1 and CDR2: SQVTM and ANQGSEA. Here immunoSEQ multiplex PCR was the method, and the copy in TCRdb shows in-frame clones only, minus some. The table records some 14,000 clones, roughly 84% of them present only once. Study-level points and caveats: After transplant, recipient diversity fell while pathologically expanded clonotypes grew through day 180. Broader posttransplant TCR repertoire diversity was predicted by graft donor and pretransplant recipient Inverse Simpson Index values.

This clone was counted a few times. Antigen: not known. Time point: recipient sample about 28 days before transplant, after cytoreduction. The receptor was derived from a man in his fifties or sixties with acute myeloid leukemia. Some clones in this sample may be carry-over from other donors' samples. This chain joins TRBV29-1 and TRBJ2-3; D is uncertain. Material: peripheral blood mononuclear cells, obtained before stem cell transplant. CDR3 amino acids: CSVPRLDTQYF. As DNA, the CDR3 is TGCAGCGTCCCGCGCCTAGATACGCAGTATTTT.